This TCR beta chain was sequenced in a study of early T cells in non-severe SARS-CoV-2 infection. Turning to the study itself: The study sequenced bulk RNA from unsorted whole blood, with chains unpaired.

The TCR library protocol attached unique molecular identifiers to the individual cDNA molecules. TCRdb re-called the 5' RACE reads through MiXCR, storing one row per CDR3 protein. This table has 25,000 or so distinct CDR3 sequences, around 6% appearing once. The CDR3 has 14 amino acids. V lost 1 base and J 9 bases, leaving 10 bases between the germline ends. Germline CDR1 is LNHNV and CDR2 is YYDKDF (reference sequence). This clonotype occurred a few times. Antigen: not known. Points from the study as a whole: Private and CD4 specificities were missed by VDJdb matching, skewed to anti-spike CD8.

The receptor was derived from an adult who was a healthcare worker with PCR-confirmed SARS-CoV-2 infection or an uninfected control (not recorded which). The rearrangement joins TRBV15 to TRBJ1-6; D not certain. Sequencing was done on a sample of whole blood. CDR3 DNA sequence: TGTGCCACCAGCAGAGGATATGTCAGTTCACCCCTCCACTTT. Its translation is CATSRGYVSSPLHF. The complete variable domain, with remaining parts taken from reference TRBV15 and TRBJ1-6, reads DAMVIQNPRYQVTQFGKPVTLSCSQTLNHNVMYWYQQKSSQAPKLLFHYYDKDFNNEADTPDNFQSRRPNTSFCFLDIRSPGLGDTAMYLCATSRGYVSSPLHFGNGTRLTVT.